This TCR beta chain was documented in a study of shared clonotypes between healthy human individuals. Sorted-subset replicate PCR reactions were performed with approximately 200 ng DNA, corresponding to roughly 29,000 T cell genomes. TCRdb's copy holds only in-frame clones and misses some; the assay was immunoSEQ multiplex PCR. The sample includes 300,000 to 400,000 clones, around 86% seen only once; the top ten take around 16%. CDR1 and CDR2 from the germline V gene are GTSNPN and SVGIG (reference sequence). J gave up 3 bases and V 3 bases, and 9 bases lay outside the gene matches. The CDR3 is 15 residues long.

V gene TRBV30 combines with J gene TRBJ2-7, with TRBD2 matching 9 bases. The specimen was memory CD8+ T cells sorted from blood. The subset here: CD45RO+ cells pooled with CCR7-negative TemRA cells. This TCR was recovered from a man aged 18 to 30 in good health. CDR3 protein: CAWRETSGEGYEQYF. The DNA for the CDR3 is TGTGCCTGGAGGGAGACTAGCGGAGAAGGCTACGAGCAGTACTTC.